This TCR beta chain was documented in a study of blood T cell repertoires in COVID-19. Across the study: Collection of acute and convalescent COVID-19 samples took place in the United States, Italy and Spain. The analysed material was cDNA or gDNA that came from T cells, B-cell-depleted T cells, or PBMCs.

Authors' methods: Reference gene primer amplification in the assay estimated nucleated cell counts. Produced via immunoSEQ multiplex PCR; TCRdb's table is partial and in-frame only. That table gives V, J and clone size, and the DNA gave D and trimming. This sample carries some 190,000 clones, about 83% of them seen once, and the ten largest clones take 15% to 20%. In Seattle, patients joined the study during active infection and were tracked longitudinally. V shed 9 bases and J shed 0 bases, with 11 bases lying between them. This CDR3 spans 14 amino acids. CDR1 is SGHTA, CDR2 FQGNSA, per germline. This clonotype originated in a person aged 70 to 85 with COVID-19, enrolled during active disease. The rearrangement links TRBV7-2 to TRBJ2-2, with D unresolved. Sequencing was carried out using peripheral blood. The CDR3 loop reads CASHLTANTGELFF. CDR3 bases: TGTGCCAGTCACTTGACTGCGAACACCGGGGAGCTGTTTTTT.